Below, 27 T cell receptor beta chains from the same sample are listed, as sequenced in a study of molecular identifiers for immune sequencing clone quantification. TCRdb redid the calling of the PCR reads with MiXCR, one entry per CDR3 protein. Here the sample spans approximately 630,000 distinct CDR3 sequences, roughly 23% being singletons. Sequencing was performed on naive CD8+ T cells from blood, with Jurkat cell RNA spiked in. Subset indicated: FACS-sorted CD8+CD4-CCR7+CD45RA+ naive T cells. These receptors originate from a human donor in good health. Some libraries in this study had Jurkat cell RNA spiked in.

A remark on this clonotype: A much larger clone lies a single base off, so this may be a read error. The chain employs TRBV4-1 and TRBJ1-2, with D unclear. The CDR3 consists of 14 residues. The V and J ends lost 0 bases and 7 bases respectively, with 12 bases between them. Germline V gene lookup returns CDR1 MGHRA and CDR2 YSYEKL. In DNA form, the CDR3 reads TGCGCCAGCAGCCAAGATACAAGAACCGCTGGCTACACCTTC. Its protein product is CASSQDTRTAGYTF.

This clonotype was detected many times. This chain uses TRBV13 with TRBJ1-1; D might be TRBD1 (5 bases). This CDR3 is built from 15 residues. V lost 5 bases and J lost 3, with 16 bases in between. Germline CDR1 reads PRHDT; CDR2 reads FYEKMQ (reference sequence). CDR3 residues: CASSAPRDMDTEAFF. The CDR3 DNA sequence: TGTGCCAGCAGCGCCCCCAGGGATATGGACACTGAAGCTTTCTTT.

This clonotype was counted ten times or more. V is TRBV19 and J is TRBJ2-7; 11 bases line up with TRBD1. Per the germline V gene, CDR1 is LNHDA and CDR2 is SQIVND (reference sequence). V was clipped by 9 bases and J by 0 bases; unmatched bases: 7. CDR3 length: 15 amino acids. CDR3 sequence: CASSPGTGGSYEQYF. In DNA, the CDR3 is TGTGCCAGCAGCCCCGGGACAGGGGGCTCCTACGAGCAGTACTTC.

The V gene is TRBV30, the J gene TRBJ2-7, with D unclear. CDR3 length: 12 residues. Deletions cut 0 bases from V and 6 bases from J, with 9 bases between. Germline CDR1 GTSNPN, CDR2 SVGIG (reference sequence). CDR3 residues: CAWSVVGIEQYF. The CDR3 DNA is TGTGCCTGGAGTGTAGTTGGGATCGAGCAGTACTTC. Drawing the rest from reference TRBV30 and TRBJ2-7, the complete variable domain is SQTIHQWPATLVQPVGSPLSLECTVEGTSNPNLYWYRQAAGRGLQLLFYSVGIGQISSEVPQNLSASRPQDRQFILSSKKLLLSDSGFYLCAWSVVGIEQYFGPGTRLTVT.

Ten or more counts support this clonotype. This chain uses TRBV12-3 or TRBV12-4 with TRBJ1-1, with a possible D match to TRBD1 (6 bases). Trimming stripped 9 bases from V and 5 bases from J, with 16 bases between. The CDR3 is 13 residues long. The CDR3: CASSPGGGTEAFF. The CDR3 coding sequence is TGTGCCAGTAGTCCCGGAGGGGGGACTGAAGCTTTCTTT.

The sample holds a few counts of this clonotype. The genes are TRBV27 and TRBJ2-7; 7 bases line up with TRBD1. CDR1 and CDR2 from the germline V gene are MNHEY and SMNVEV (reference sequence). With 0 bases clipped from V and 7 bases from J, the junction kept 6 bases outside the gene matches. This CDR3 comprises 14 residues. The CDR3 region is CASSLSGAGGEQYF. The DNA of the CDR3 is TGTGCCAGCAGTTTATCGGGGGCAGGGGGTGAGCAGTACTTC.

This clonotype occurred a few times. This chain joins TRBV12-3 or TRBV12-4 and TRBJ2-7; maybe TRBD2 (5 bases). V was clipped by 5 bases and J by 3 bases, with 14 bases between them. CDR3 length: 14 amino acids. The CDR3, as DNA: TGTGCCAGCAGTCCGCCTGACGGGAACTACGAGCAGTACTTC. Translated: CASSPPDGNYEQYF.

On this clonotype itself: One end of the junction fails to match germline, which may point to a read error. CDR3 in amino acids: CSVVARTGAPPGALFF. For the CDR3, the DNA is TGCAGCGTTGTCGCACGGACAGGGGCGCCCCCCGGGGCGCTGTTTTTT. The chain recombines TRBV29-1 with TRBJ2-2; 9 bases agree with TRBD1. This CDR3 is built from 16 residues. Germline V CDR1 and CDR2: SQVTM, ANQGSEA.

Regarding this clonotype: Given a much more abundant clone one base away, this may be a read error. The V and J genes are TRBV5-3 and TRBJ2-3; 7 nucleotides agree with TRBD1. TRBV5-3 is an ORF; its function is uncertain. The CDR3 is 14 amino acids. V was pared by 10 bases and J by 1 base, with 9 bases of the junction left unmatched. The CDR3 bases are TGTGCCGGCAGGGACAGACTTGGCACAGATACGCAGTATTTT. This gives the protein CAGRDRLGTDTQYF.

This CDR3 is CASTPAVGVYSNQPQHF. The CDR3 DNA follows: TGTGCCAGTACACCAGCGGTTGGGGTTTATAGCAATCAGCCCCAGCATTTT. This chain uses TRBV19 with TRBJ1-5, with D uncertain. Germline CDR1 LNHDA, CDR2 SQIVND (reference sequence). Trimming removed 7 bases from V and 0 bases from J, with 19 bases in between. The CDR3 has 17 residues. Full variable domain (remainder filled in from reference TRBV19 and TRBJ1-5): DGGITQSPKYLFRKEGQNVTLSCEQNLNHDAMYWYRQDPGQGLRLIYYSQIVNDFQKGDIAEGYSVSREKKESFPLTVTSAQKNPTAFYLCASTPAVGVYSNQPQHFGDGTRLSIL.

CDR3 sequence (DNA): TGTGCCAGCAGTGAATATCAGCCCTACGAGCAGTACTTC. Its protein product is CASSEYQPYEQYF. V gene TRBV2 combines with J gene TRBJ2-7; D gene uncertain. Looked up from germline, CDR1 is SNHLY and CDR2 is FYNNEI. V was pared by 2 bases and J by 2 bases, with 7 bases between. The CDR3 covers 13 residues. Full variable domain (outside the CDR3, taken from reference TRBV2 and TRBJ2-7): EPEVTQTPSHQVTQMGQEVILRCVPISNHLYFYWYRQILGQKVEFLVSFYNNEISEKSEIFDDQFSVERPDGSNFTLKIRSTKLEDSAMYFCASSEYQPYEQYFGPGTRLTVT.

In its sample, this clonotype was seen many times. The chain is built from TRBV29-1 and TRBJ2-7, with 9 nucleotides matching TRBD1. The CDR3 consists of 13 residues. Germline CDR1 reads SQVTM; CDR2 reads ANQGSEA. V was pared by 4 bases and J by 3 bases, with 4 bases of the junction left unmatched. The CDR3 region is CSVGTGESYEQYF. The CDR3, as DNA: TGCAGCGTTGGGACAGGGGAAAGCTACGAGCAGTACTTC.

Of note for this clonotype: Its ends do not fully match the called genes, so a read error is possible. The chain combines TRBV12-3 or TRBV12-4 with TRBJ2-7; 7 bases match TRBD2. CDR3 length: 14 residues. The CDR3 here is CANSFSPGGYEQYF. CDR3 sequence (DNA): TGTGCCAACAGTTTTTCCCCGGGGGGATACGAGCAGTACTTC.

This clonotype turned up a few times. V usage is TRBV4-3 and J usage is TRBJ1-6; no clear D. V was cut by 0 bases and J by 8 bases, with 5 bases left in between. Germline CDR1 reads LGHNA; CDR2 reads YSLEER. The CDR3 covers 13 residues. In DNA form, the CDR3 reads TGCGCCAGCAGCCAAGATATGGATTCACCCCTCCACTTT. This codes for CASSQDMDSPLHF.

Concerning this clonotype itself: A much larger clone differs from this one at a single base, so this may be a read error. V and J are TRBV3-1 and TRBJ2-7, with a possible D match to TRBD2 (5 bases). CDR1 and CDR2 from the germline V gene are LGHDT and YNNKEL (reference sequence). The CDR3 covers 15 residues. CDR3 sequence (DNA): TGTGCCAGCAGCCAAGTAGGAGGCGCCTCCTACGGGCAGTACTTC. Amino acid sequence: CASSQVGGASYGQYF.

This clonotype has a single count. The conserved final phenylalanine or tryptophan is absent from the CDR3, which likely points to a read error. This chain joins TRBV12-3 or TRBV12-4 and TRBJ1-1; tentative D call: TRBD1 (6 bases). V lost 5 bases and J 0 bases, leaving 13 bases between the germline ends. This CDR3 is 15 amino acids long. The CDR3 reads CASSENTGMNTEAFL. CDR3 nucleotide sequence: TGTGCCAGCAGTGAAAACACAGGGATGAACACTGAAGCTTTCCTT.

As DNA, the CDR3 is TGTGCCAGCAGCCAAGTGCCGGGAGGGCACCCCCACGAGCAGTACTTC. As protein: CASSQVPGGHPHEQYF. The chain links TRBV3-2 to TRBJ2-7; the table assigns TRBD2, which was not confirmed against the DNA. TRBV3-2 is tagged as a pseudogene. This CDR3 contains 16 residues.

This clonotype was picked up a small number of times. The chain joins TRBV6-5 to TRBJ1-4; a possible D gene is TRBD1 (5 bases). V was trimmed by 0 bases and J by 2 bases, leaving 16 bases between them. The germline V gene encodes CDR1 MNHEY and CDR2 SVGAGI. The CDR3 is 18 residues long. The DNA of the CDR3 is TGTGCCAGCAGTTACTCCGGAGGGCCTTGGGGGACTAATGAAAAACTGTTTTTT. Protein product: CASSYSGGPWGTNEKLFF.

With regard to this clonotype: A clone one base away is much larger, so this may be a read error. This CDR3 fails to terminate in the conserved phenylalanine or tryptophan, so it likely reflects a read error. The CDR3 reads CASSLGGAGQGINEQYL. Here the CDR3 DNA reads TGTGCCAGCAGCTTAGGCGGGGCGGGACAGGGGATCAACGAGCAGTACCTC. J is TRBJ2-7 and V is TRBV7-9, with 10 bases aligning to TRBD1. The germline gives CDR1 SEHNR, CDR2 FQNEAQ (reference sequence). With 1 base clipped from V and 5 bases from J, the junction kept 11 bases outside the gene matches. The CDR3 is 17 residues long.

This chain connects TRBV3-1 to TRBJ1-5; D remains ambiguous. CDR3 length: 15 amino acids. Germline assignment: CDR1 LGHDT and CDR2 YNNKEL (reference sequence). With 0 bases removed from V and 7 bases from J, the gap between germline ends came to 13 bases. The DNA of the CDR3 is TGTGCCAGCAGCCAAGATGGGAGGATTCGGCAGCCCCAGCATTTT. This translates into CASSQDGRIRQPQHF.

This clonotype was observed a few times. In nucleotides, the CDR3 is TGTGCCAGTAGTCTCGGACAGGGAGTAGGATACGAGCAGTACTTC. Its translation is CASSLGQGVGYEQYF. J is TRBJ2-7 and V is TRBV19; 8 nucleotides agree with TRBD1. Unmatched junction bases numbered 10, after V lost 5 bases and J lost 4 bases. The CDR3 is 15 residues long. In germline, CDR1 is LNHDA, CDR2 SQIVND (reference sequence).

The chain has TRBV10-2 and TRBJ2-1; 9 bases map to TRBD2. CDR1 WSHSY and CDR2 SAAADI come from the germline V gene. This CDR3 spans 15 amino acids. Trimming removed 7 bases from V and 9 bases from J; junction bases left unmatched: 13. The CDR3 region is CASTPQGRGGPEQFF. CDR3 coding DNA: TGCGCCAGCACTCCCCAAGGGCGGGGGGGCCCTGAGCAGTTCTTC.

The genes are TRBV10-3 and TRBJ2-1; perhaps TRBD2 as D (6 bases). This CDR3 comprises 15 residues. CDR1 and CDR2 from the germline V gene are ENHRY and SYGVKD. The ends were cut back, 3 bases at V and 9 bases at J, with 18 bases in the middle. The CDR3 sequence is CAISDPPGDNSEQFF. DNA of the CDR3: TGTGCCATCAGTGACCCGCCGGGAGACAACAGTGAGCAGTTCTTC.

The rearrangement uses TRBV24-1 and TRBJ2-2; D is perhaps TRBD2 (6 bases). The CDR3 contains 16 residues. Germline V gene data show CDR1 as KGHDR and CDR2 as SFDVKD. V lost 0 bases, J lost 1 base, and 8 bases lay in between. The CDR3 coding sequence is TGTGCCACCAGTGATTTGACTAGCTTGAACACCGGGGAGCTGTTTTTT. This gives the protein CATSDLTSLNTGELFF.

This clonotype was counted ten times or more. The J gene is TRBJ2-3, the V gene TRBV7-9; D ambiguous. V lost 1 base to trimming and J lost 0 bases, with 11 bases between them. This CDR3 is built from 16 residues. CDR1 is SEHNR and CDR2 is FQNEAQ in the germline V gene (reference sequence). The CDR3 region has the DNA TGTGCCAGCAGCTTAGTAGGCAGAAGTAGCACAGATACGCAGTATTTT. Its protein is CASSLVGRSSTDTQYF.

The rearrangement joins TRBV20-1 to TRBJ2-2; D tentatively reads TRBD1 or TRBD2 (5 bases each). Between the trimmed V and J ends, which lost 6 bases and 1 base, there was a span of 15 bases. There are 15 residues in the CDR3. CDR1 and CDR2 from the germline V gene are DFQATT and SNEGSKA (reference sequence). This chain's CDR3 is CSAKPGRMNTGELFF. The CDR3 region has the DNA TGCAGTGCCAAGCCGGGACGGATGAACACCGGGGAGCTGTTTTTT.

This clonotype was seen ten or more times. The chain links TRBV30 to TRBJ2-4, with 9 bases fitting TRBD2. CDR1 and CDR2 (germline): GTSNPN, SVGIG (reference sequence). Trimming at V came to 4 bases and at J to 0 bases, leaving 1 base not matched to a gene. The CDR3 extends over 14 amino acids. CDR3: CAWTSGIAKNIQYF. The DNA of the CDR3 is TGTGCCTGGACTAGCGGGATAGCCAAAAACATTCAGTACTTC.